Each of the 28 T cell receptor beta chains below was sequenced from the same sample in a study of T cell responses to AZD1222 COVID-19 vaccine. Generated by immunoSEQ multiplex PCR, the TCRdb table keeps only in-frame clones and is missing some. The data hold fewer than 90,000 clones, with over 75% observed a single time. Specimen: peripheral blood, collected 28 days after the second AZD1222 dose. Receptors originate from an adult who received the AZD1222 COVID-19 vaccine.

The rearrangement uses TRBV5-4 and TRBJ1-6; D remains unclear. The CDR3 loop spans 14 amino acids. The germline V and J ends were trimmed by 0 bases and 7 bases, with 8 bases remaining between them. Germline-derived CDR1 and CDR2 are SGHNT and YYREEE (reference sequence). The CDR3 DNA follows: TGTGCCAGCAGCTTGGTTGACCACAATTCACCCCTCCACTTT. Residues: CASSLVDHNSPLHF.

The V and J genes are TRBV6-5 and TRBJ1-1, with D uncertain. The CDR3 extends over 14 amino acids. Germline CDR1 is MNHEY and CDR2 is SVGAGI. V lost 10 bases, J lost 1 base, and 16 bases lay in between. The chain's CDR3 is CATRQGGGNTEAFF. In nucleotides, the CDR3 is TGTGCCACCCGGCAAGGCGGAGGGAACACTGAAGCTTTCTTT.

This clone appeared a few times. The rearrangement uses TRBV6-2 or TRBV6-3 and TRBJ2-7; 8 positions agree with TRBD1. This CDR3 contains 15 residues. Germline V gene lookup returns CDR1 MNHEY and CDR2 SVGEGT. V gave up 4 bases and J gave up 2 bases; unmatched junction bases: 7. CDR3 in DNA: TGTGCCAGCAGTTCAGACGGGACAGGAGCCTACGAGCAGTACTTC. It yields the protein CASSSDGTGAYEQYF.

The chain employs TRBV28 and TRBJ1-1; a weak D match, TRBD1 (6 bases). The CDR3 length is 11 residues. Deletions cut 8 bases from V and 14 bases from J, with 18 bases between. Per germline, CDR1 MDHEN and CDR2 SYDVKM. The CDR3 region is CASSKTGRGFF. The DNA of the CDR3 is TGTGCCAGCTCGAAGACAGGCCGTGGGTTCTTT.

The chain has TRBV7-3 and TRBJ2-2, with 9 bases lining up with TRBD1. The CDR3 covers 16 residues. CDR1 and CDR2 from the germline V gene are SGHTA and FQGTGA. Trimming took 5 bases from V and 6 from J; bases not matched to a gene: 10. The CDR3 DNA is TGTGCCAGCAGCCCAAAGGGACAGGGTGGGTCCGGGGAGCTGTTTTTT. This sequence encodes CASSPKGQGGSGELFF.

CDR3 DNA sequence: TGTGCCACCAGTGACGGGACTCCCGGGTCGAGAGGCTACACCTTC. This gives the protein CATSDGTPGSRGYTF. The chain recombines TRBV24-1 with TRBJ1-2, with a tentative D call TRBD1 (5 bases). The CDR3 sequence is 15 residues long. Trimming took off 4 bases at V and 8 bases at J, with 19 bases between the two ends. Germline V CDR1 and CDR2: KGHDR, SFDVKD.

This clone showed up just once. The chain recombines TRBV28 with TRBJ2-3; TRBD1 agrees at 9 bases. The germline gives CDR1 MDHEN, CDR2 SYDVKM. The CDR3 is 15 residues long. V was pared by 7 bases and J by 2 bases, with 7 bases of the junction left unmatched. This chain's CDR3 is CASNPGTGSTDTQYF. In DNA form, the CDR3 reads TGTGCCAGCAATCCCGGGACAGGGTCCACAGATACGCAGTATTTT.

This rearrangement joins TRBV2 to TRBJ1-2; TRBD1 aligns across 8 bases. The CDR3 is 16 amino acids. The germline CDR1 and CDR2 sequences are SNHLY and FYNNEI. J lost 0 bases, V lost 5 bases, and 8 bases had no gene match. The CDR3 DNA sequence: TGTGCCAGCAGTAAGGACAGGGCCTTGGCTAACTATGGCTACACCTTC. Amino acids: CASSKDRALANYGYTF.

The chain combines TRBV4-1 with TRBJ1-1; no definite D call. This CDR3 comprises 14 residues. V gave up 1 base and J gave up 1 base, with 7 bases separating them. Germline V gene data show CDR1 as MGHRA and CDR2 as YSYEKL. The CDR3 DNA is TGCGCCAGCAGCCAAGTAACCGGGAACACTGAAGCTTTCTTT. This encodes CASSQVTGNTEAFF.

The chain joins TRBV4-3 to TRBJ1-2; perhaps TRBD1 as D (5 bases). The V end lost 0 bases, the J end lost 4 bases, and 12 bases lay between the germline ends. Looked up from germline, CDR1 is LGHNA and CDR2 is YSLEER. This CDR3 has 15 residues. The CDR3 is CASSQEPRGTYGYTF. CDR3 DNA sequence: TGCGCCAGCAGCCAAGAACCTAGAGGGACCTATGGCTACACCTTC.

This clone has a single count. The gene calls are TRBV19 and TRBJ2-3, with D possibly being TRBD1 (6 bases). Germline-derived CDR1 and CDR2 are LNHDA and SQIVND (reference sequence). The CDR3 runs to 15 residues. V lost 8 bases, J lost 4 bases, and 19 bases lay in between. Here the CDR3 reads CASQPDRLRADTQYF. The CDR3 region has the DNA TGTGCCAGTCAACCCGACAGGCTTAGGGCAGATACGCAGTATTTT.

This clone was counted a single time. The chain recombines TRBV5-8 with TRBJ1-5; D uncertain. The CDR3 is 14 residues long. V lost 4 bases and J lost 2, with 10 bases in between. CDR1 is SGHTS, CDR2 YDEGEE, per germline. CDR3 nucleotides: TGTGCCAGCAGCCTAATCATGGGCAATCAGCCCCAGCATTTT. This gives the protein CASSLIMGNQPQHF. Together with reference TRBV5-8 and TRBJ1-5, the CDR3 gives the full variable domain: EAGVTQSPTHLIKTRGQQATLRCSPISGHTSVYWYQQALGLGLQFLLWYDEGEERNRGNFPPRFSGRQFPNYSSELNVNALELEDSALYLCASSLIMGNQPQHFGDGTRLSIL.

This chain connects TRBV11-3 to TRBJ2-4; tentative D call: TRBD2 (7 bases). Trimming removed 5 bases at V and 8 bases at J, with 13 bases between. This CDR3 comprises 13 residues. Germline V gene lookup returns CDR1 SGHNT and CDR2 YENEEA. The CDR3 nucleotides read TGTGCCAGCAGCCTTGGGGAGGGGGACATTCAGTACTTC. Protein product: CASSLGEGDIQYF.

V is TRBV4-1 and J is TRBJ2-7, with TRBD1 identical over 8 bases. The CDR3 is made up of 15 amino acids. CDR1 is MGHRA and CDR2 is YSYEKL in the germline V gene. After removal of 1 base from V and 3 bases from J, the junction contained 5 bases not matched to a gene. The CDR3 loop reads CASSQARDRRYEQYF. The CDR3, as DNA: TGCGCCAGCAGCCAAGCTCGGGACAGGCGCTACGAGCAGTACTTC.

V usage is TRBV30 and J usage is TRBJ2-2; TRBD2 matches at 9 bases. Germline V lookup: CDR1 GTSNPN, CDR2 SVGIG (reference sequence). This CDR3 is built from 14 residues. J lost 5 bases, V lost 7 bases, and 8 bases had no gene match. The CDR3 is CAYLRGGRTGELFF. DNA for the CDR3: TGTGCCTACTTGCGGGGGGGCCGAACCGGGGAGCTGTTTTTT.

V gene TRBV6-5 combines with J gene TRBJ2-7; a possible D gene is TRBD2 (5 bases). CDR3 length equals 13 residues. Germline V gene data show CDR1 as MNHEY and CDR2 as SVGAGI. The V gene lost 7 bases and the J gene lost 2 bases, with 12 bases spanning the gap. The CDR3 DNA is TGTGCCAGCATGCCTAGCCCACCCTACGAGCAGTACTTC. It specifies CASMPSPPYEQYF.

This chain joins TRBV5-1 and TRBJ1-1, with D possibly matching TRBD1 (5 bases). The CDR3 extends over 14 amino acids. CDR1 SGHRS and CDR2 YFSETQ come from the germline V gene. V gave up 1 base and J gave up 3 bases, with 10 bases separating them. The CDR3 region has the DNA TGCGCCAGCAGCTTGCGGCGGGGGGACACTGAAGCTTTCTTT. Residues: CASSLRRGDTEAFF.

This chain uses TRBV5-1 with TRBJ2-5; D assignment may be TRBD1 or TRBD2 (5 bases each). The germline gives CDR1 SGHRS, CDR2 YFSETQ. CDR3 length equals 14 residues. Trimming removed 3 bases at V and 4 bases at J, with 13 bases between. CDR3 sequence reads: CASSSPLRGETQYF. The DNA for the CDR3 is TGCGCCAGCAGCTCTCCCTTGAGGGGAGAGACCCAGTACTTC. Full variable domain (rest looked up from reference TRBV5-1 and TRBJ2-5): KAGVTQTPRYLIKTRGQQVTLSCSPISGHRSVSWYQQTPGQGLQFLFEYFSETQRNKGNFPGRFSGRQFSNSRSEMNVSTLELGDSALYLCASSSPLRGETQYFGPGTRLLVL.

V gene TRBV7-2 combines with J gene TRBJ2-1; 10 nucleotides agree with TRBD2. Germline lookup yields CDR1 SGHTA and CDR2 FQGNSA. Trimming took 1 base from V and 4 from J; bases not matched to a gene: 7. This CDR3 has 17 residues. DNA for the CDR3: TGTGCCAGCAGCTTAGACGGGCCTAGCGGGGGATACAATGAGCAGTTCTTC. Translation: CASSLDGPSGGYNEQFF. The whole variable domain, remainder taken from reference TRBV7-2 and TRBJ2-1, is GAGVSQSPSNKVTEKGKDVELRCDPISGHTALYWYRQSLGQGLEFLIYFQGNSAPDKSGLPSDRFSAERTGGSVSTLTIQRTQQEDSAVYLCASSLDGPSGGYNEQFFGPGTRLTVL.

The J gene is TRBJ2-7, the V gene TRBV7-9, with D perhaps TRBD2 (7 bases). The CDR3 is made up of 15 amino acids. V was trimmed by 5 bases and J by 3 bases, leaving 17 bases between them. Germline V gene lookup returns CDR1 SEHNR and CDR2 FQNEAQ (reference sequence). The CDR3 sequence: CASSLTGGGLYEQYF. The CDR3 region has the DNA TGTGCCAGCAGCCTCACCGGCGGGGGCCTCTACGAGCAGTACTTC.

This rearrangement joins TRBV3-1 (or the pseudogene TRBV3-2) to TRBJ1-2; possible D gene TRBD1, 5 bases. This CDR3 region has 11 residues. Germline loops: CDR1 LGHDT, CDR2 YNNKEL (reference sequence). V was shortened by 7 bases and J by 8 bases, with 11 bases between the two germline ends. The CDR3 DNA reads TGTGCCAGCACCCACAAGGGGGGCTACACCTTC. Residues: CASTHKGGYTF.

This CDR3 is CANSRAGANVLTF. The CDR3, as DNA: TGTGCCAACAGCAGGGCTGGGGCCAACGTCCTGACTTTC. The rearrangement links TRBV2 to TRBJ2-6, with D perhaps TRBD1 (5 bases). From germline, CDR1 is SNHLY and CDR2 FYNNEI. This CDR3 has 13 amino acids. V shed 10 bases and J shed 2 bases, with 9 bases lying between them.

This chain connects TRBV21-1 to TRBJ2-7. TRBV21-1 is an annotated pseudogene. This CDR3 comprises 16 residues. CDR3 coding DNA: TGTGCCAGCAGCAAAGCTGCTCAAGGGATGGATTACGAGCAGTACTTC. This gives the protein CASSKAAQGMDYEQYF.

V is TRBV9 and J is TRBJ2-3; 10 bases agree with TRBD2. The CDR3 sequence is 15 residues long. After removal of 3 bases from V and 4 bases from J, the junction contained 5 bases not matched to a gene. CDR1 and CDR2 (germline): SGDLS, YYNGEE. CDR3 region: CASSANSGGPDTQYF. The DNA of the CDR3 is TGTGCCAGCAGCGCGAATAGCGGGGGGCCAGATACGCAGTATTTT.

This clone has just a few counts. The chain is built from TRBV30 and TRBJ1-5; tentatively, D is TRBD1 (5 bases). In germline, CDR1 is GTSNPN, CDR2 SVGIG (reference sequence). CDR3 length: 13 residues. Trimming took off 0 bases at V and 3 bases at J, with 6 bases between the two ends. As DNA, the CDR3 is TGTGCCTGGAGTGTGACAGACAATCAGCCCCAGCATTTT. It is translated as CAWSVTDNQPQHF.

The J gene is TRBJ2-1, the V gene TRBV28; D is possibly TRBD2 (5 bases). The length of the CDR3 is 13 residues. Per germline, CDR1 MDHEN and CDR2 SYDVKM. V was pared by 5 bases and J by 7 bases, with 12 bases between. CDR3 sequence reads: CASSVRGLNEQFF. The DNA of the CDR3 is TGTGCCAGCAGTGTACGGGGTTTGAATGAGCAGTTCTTC.

This chain joins TRBV3-1 (or the pseudogene TRBV3-2) and TRBJ1-2; 8 bases map to TRBD1. This CDR3 spans 13 amino acids. J gave up 8 bases and V 4 bases, and 6 bases lay outside the gene matches. Germline assignment: CDR1 LGHDT and CDR2 YNNKEL (reference sequence). The CDR3 DNA sequence: TGTGCCAGCAGCCTACGGACAGGGAACGGCTACACCTTC. Its translation: CASSLRTGNGYTF.

This clone was seen only once. The sample carries other DNA sequences with the same CDR3. The V and J genes are TRBV5-1 and TRBJ1-3; D gene ambiguous. Per the germline V gene, CDR1 is SGHRS and CDR2 is YFSETQ. The CDR3 sequence is 14 residues long. Between the trimmed V and J ends, which lost 1 base and 0 bases, there was a span of 5 bases. Here the CDR3 DNA reads TGCGCCAGCAGCTTGAGTGTCTCTGGAAACACCATATATTTT. This translates into CASSLSVSGNTIYF.